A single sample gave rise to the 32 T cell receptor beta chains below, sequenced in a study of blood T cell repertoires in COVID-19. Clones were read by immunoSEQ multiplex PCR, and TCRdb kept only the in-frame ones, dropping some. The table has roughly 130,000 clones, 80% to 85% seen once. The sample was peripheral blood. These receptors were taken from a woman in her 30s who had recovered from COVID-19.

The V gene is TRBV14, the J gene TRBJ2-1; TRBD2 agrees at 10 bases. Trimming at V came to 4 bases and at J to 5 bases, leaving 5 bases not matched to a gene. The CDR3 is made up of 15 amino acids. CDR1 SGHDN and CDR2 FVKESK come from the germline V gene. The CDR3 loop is CASSPGAGGHNEQFF. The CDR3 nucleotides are TGTGCCAGCAGCCCGGGAGCGGGGGGGCACAATGAGCAGTTCTTC.

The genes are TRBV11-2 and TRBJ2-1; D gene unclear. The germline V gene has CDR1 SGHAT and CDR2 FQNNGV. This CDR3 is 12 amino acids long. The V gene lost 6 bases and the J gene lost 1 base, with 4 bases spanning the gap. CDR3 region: CASSRSYNEQFF. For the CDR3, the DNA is TGTGCCAGCAGTCGTTCCTACAATGAGCAGTTCTTC.

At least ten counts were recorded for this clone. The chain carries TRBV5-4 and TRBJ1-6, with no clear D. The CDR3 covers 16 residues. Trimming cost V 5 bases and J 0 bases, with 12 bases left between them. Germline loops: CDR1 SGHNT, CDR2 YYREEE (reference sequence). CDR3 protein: CASRHSGSSYNSPLHF. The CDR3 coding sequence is TGTGCCAGCAGACATTCCGGGAGCTCCTATAATTCACCCCTCCACTTT. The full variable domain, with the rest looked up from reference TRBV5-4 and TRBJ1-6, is ETGVTQSPTHLIKTRGQQVTLRCSSQSGHNTVSWYQQALGQGPQFIFQYYREEENGRGNFPPRFSGLQFPNYSSELNVNALELDDSALYLCASRHSGSSYNSPLHFGNGTRLTVT.

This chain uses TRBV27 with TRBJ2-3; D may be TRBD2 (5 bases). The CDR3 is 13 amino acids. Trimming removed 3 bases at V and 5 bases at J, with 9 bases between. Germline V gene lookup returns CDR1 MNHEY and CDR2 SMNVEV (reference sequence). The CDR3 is CASSFGLLDTQYF. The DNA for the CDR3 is TGTGCCAGCAGTTTTGGACTTCTAGATACGCAGTATTTT.

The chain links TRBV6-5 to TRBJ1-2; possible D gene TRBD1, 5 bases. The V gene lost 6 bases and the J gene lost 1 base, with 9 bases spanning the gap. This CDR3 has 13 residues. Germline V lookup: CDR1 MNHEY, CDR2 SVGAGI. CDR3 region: CASSLDSNYGYTF. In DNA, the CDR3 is TGTGCCAGCAGCCTTGACAGTAACTATGGCTACACCTTC.

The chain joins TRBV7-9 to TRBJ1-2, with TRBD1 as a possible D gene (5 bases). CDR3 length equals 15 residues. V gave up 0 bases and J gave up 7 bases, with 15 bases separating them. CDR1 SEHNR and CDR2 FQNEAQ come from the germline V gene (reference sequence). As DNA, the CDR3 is TGTGCCAGCAGCTTAGCAGGTTCAGGGATCGGTGGCTACACCTTC. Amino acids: CASSLAGSGIGGYTF.

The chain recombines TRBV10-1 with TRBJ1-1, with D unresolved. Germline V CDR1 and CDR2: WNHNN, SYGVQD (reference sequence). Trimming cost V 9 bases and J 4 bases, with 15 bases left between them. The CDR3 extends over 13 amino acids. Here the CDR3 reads CASSKDYGTEAFF. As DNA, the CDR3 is TGCGCCAGTTCCAAGGACTACGGCACTGAAGCTTTCTTT.

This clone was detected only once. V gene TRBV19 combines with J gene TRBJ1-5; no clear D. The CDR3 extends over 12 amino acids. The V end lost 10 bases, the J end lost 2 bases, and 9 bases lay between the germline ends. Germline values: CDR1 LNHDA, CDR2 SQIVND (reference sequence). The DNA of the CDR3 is TGTGCCACCGGGGAAGGCAATCAGCCCCAGCATTTT. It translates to CATGEGNQPQHF.

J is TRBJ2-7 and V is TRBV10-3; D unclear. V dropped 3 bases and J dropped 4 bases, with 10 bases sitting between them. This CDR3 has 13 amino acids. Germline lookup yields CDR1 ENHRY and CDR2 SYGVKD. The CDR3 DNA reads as TGTGCCATCAGTGAAACAGCCCTTTACGAGCAGTACTTC. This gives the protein CAISETALYEQYF.

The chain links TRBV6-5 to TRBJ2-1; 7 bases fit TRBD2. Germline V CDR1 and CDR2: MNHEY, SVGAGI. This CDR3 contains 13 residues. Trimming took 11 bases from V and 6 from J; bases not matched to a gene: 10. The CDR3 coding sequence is TGTGCCCGTTTTTCCGGGAGGACCAATGAGCAGTTCTTC. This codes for CARFSGRTNEQFF.

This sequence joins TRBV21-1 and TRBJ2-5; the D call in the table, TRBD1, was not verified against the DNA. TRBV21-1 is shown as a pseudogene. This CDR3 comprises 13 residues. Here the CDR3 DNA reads TGTGCCAGCGGTTATTCCACAGGGGAGACCCAGTACTTC. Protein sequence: CASGYSTGETQYF.

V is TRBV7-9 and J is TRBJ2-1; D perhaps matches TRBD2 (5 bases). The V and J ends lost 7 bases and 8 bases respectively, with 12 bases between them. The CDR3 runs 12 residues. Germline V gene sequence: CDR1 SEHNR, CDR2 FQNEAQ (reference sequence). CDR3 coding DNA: TGTGCCAGCACCTCTAGCAACCATGAGCAGTTCTTC. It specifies CASTSSNHEQFF. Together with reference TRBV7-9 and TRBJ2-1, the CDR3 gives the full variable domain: DTGVSQNPRHKITKRGQNVTFRCDPISEHNRLYWYRQTLGQGPEFLTYFQNEAQLEKSRLLSDRFSAERPKGSFSTLEIQRTEQGDSAMYLCASTSSNHEQFFGPGTRLTVL.

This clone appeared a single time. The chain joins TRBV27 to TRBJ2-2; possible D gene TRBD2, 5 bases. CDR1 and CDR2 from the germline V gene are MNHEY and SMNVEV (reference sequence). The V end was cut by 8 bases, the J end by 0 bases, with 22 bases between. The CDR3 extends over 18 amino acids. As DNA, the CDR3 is TGTGCCAGCTCCCCCCGAGCGGCGGCCGGAGCGAACACCGGGGAGCTGTTTTTT. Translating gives CASSPRAAAGANTGELFF.

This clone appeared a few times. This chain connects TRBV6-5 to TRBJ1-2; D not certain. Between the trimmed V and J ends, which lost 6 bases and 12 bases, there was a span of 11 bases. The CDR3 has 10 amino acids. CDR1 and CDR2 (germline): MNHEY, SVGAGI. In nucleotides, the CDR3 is TGTGCCAGCAGGGGGAGAGAAGACACCTTC. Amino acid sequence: CASRGREDTF.

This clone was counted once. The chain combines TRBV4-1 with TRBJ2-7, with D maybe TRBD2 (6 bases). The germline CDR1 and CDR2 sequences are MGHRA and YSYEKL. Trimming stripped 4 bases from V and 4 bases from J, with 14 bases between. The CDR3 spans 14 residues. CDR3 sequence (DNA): TGCGCCAGCAGCCCTCGCGGGACTCTATACGAGCAGTACTTC. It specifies CASSPRGTLYEQYF.

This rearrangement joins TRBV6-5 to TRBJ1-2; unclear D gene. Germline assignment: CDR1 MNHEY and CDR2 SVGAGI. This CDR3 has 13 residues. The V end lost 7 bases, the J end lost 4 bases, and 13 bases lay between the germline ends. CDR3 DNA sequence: TGTGCCAGCAAAAGGGAGGCGGCCTATGGCTACACCTTC. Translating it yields CASKREAAYGYTF.

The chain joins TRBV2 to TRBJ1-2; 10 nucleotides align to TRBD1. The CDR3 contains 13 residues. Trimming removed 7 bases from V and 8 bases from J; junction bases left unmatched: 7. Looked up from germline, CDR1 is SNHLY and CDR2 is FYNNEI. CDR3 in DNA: TGTGCCAGCAAAGCCGGGACAGGGGACGGCTACACCTTC. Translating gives CASKAGTGDGYTF.

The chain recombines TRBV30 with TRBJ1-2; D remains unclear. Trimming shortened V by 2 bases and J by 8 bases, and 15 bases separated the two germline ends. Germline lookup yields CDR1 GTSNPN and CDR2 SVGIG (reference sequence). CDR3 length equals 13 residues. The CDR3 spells CAWSFGEGNGYTF. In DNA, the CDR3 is TGTGCCTGGAGTTTCGGGGAAGGAAACGGCTACACCTTC.

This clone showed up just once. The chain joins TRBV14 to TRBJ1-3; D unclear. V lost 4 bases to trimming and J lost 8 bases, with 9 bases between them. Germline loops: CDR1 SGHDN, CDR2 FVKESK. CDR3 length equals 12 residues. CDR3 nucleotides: TGTGCCAGCAGCCCTACTACGTACACCATATATTTT. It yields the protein CASSPTTYTIYF.

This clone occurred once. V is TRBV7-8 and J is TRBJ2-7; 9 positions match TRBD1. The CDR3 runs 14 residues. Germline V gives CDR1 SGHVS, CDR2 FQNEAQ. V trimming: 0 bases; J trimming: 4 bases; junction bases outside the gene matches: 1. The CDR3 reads CASSLAGQGYEQYF. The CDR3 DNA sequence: TGTGCCAGCAGCTTAGCGGGACAGGGATACGAGCAGTACTTC.

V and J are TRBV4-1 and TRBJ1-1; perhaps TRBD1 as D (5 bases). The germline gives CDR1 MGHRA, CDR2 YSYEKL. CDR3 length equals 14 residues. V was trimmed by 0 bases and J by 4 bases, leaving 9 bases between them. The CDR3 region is CASSQDGGGTEAFF. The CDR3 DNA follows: TGCGCCAGCAGCCAAGACGGGGGGGGCACTGAAGCTTTCTTT.

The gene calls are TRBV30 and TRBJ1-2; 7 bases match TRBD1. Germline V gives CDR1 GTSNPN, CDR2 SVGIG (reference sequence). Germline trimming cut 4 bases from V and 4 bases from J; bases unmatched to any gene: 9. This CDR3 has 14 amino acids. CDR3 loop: CAWTPDRTFYGYTF. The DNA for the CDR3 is TGTGCCTGGACCCCGGACAGGACGTTCTATGGCTACACCTTC.

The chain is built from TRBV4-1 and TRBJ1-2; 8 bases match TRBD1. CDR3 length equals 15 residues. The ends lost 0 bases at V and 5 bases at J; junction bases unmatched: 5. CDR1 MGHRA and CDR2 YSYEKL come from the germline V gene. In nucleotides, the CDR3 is TGCGCCAGCAGCCAAGATCAGGGGGCGCGTTATGGCTACACCTTC. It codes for CASSQDQGARYGYTF.

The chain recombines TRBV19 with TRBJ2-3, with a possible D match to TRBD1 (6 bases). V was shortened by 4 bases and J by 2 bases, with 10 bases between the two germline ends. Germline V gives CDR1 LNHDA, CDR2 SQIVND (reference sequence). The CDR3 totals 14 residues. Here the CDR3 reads CASSRWTATDTQYF. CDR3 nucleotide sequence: TGTGCCAGTAGTAGATGGACAGCCACAGATACGCAGTATTTT.

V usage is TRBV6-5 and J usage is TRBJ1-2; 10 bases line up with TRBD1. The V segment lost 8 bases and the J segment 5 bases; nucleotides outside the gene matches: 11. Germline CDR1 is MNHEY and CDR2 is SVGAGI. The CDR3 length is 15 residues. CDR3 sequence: CASRLRQGASYGYTF. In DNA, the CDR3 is TGTGCCAGCCGCTTGAGACAGGGGGCCTCTTATGGCTACACCTTC.

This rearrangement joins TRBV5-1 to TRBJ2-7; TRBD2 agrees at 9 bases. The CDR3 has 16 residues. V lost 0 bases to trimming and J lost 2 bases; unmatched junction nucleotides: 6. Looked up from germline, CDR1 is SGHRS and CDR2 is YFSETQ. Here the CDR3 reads CASSLESGRTPYEQYF. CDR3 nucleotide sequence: TGCGCCAGCAGCTTGGAAAGCGGGAGGACCCCCTACGAGCAGTACTTC.

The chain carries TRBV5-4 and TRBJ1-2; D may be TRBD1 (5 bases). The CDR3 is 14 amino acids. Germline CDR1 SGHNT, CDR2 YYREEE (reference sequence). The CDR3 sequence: CEPHSDKQTLGYTF. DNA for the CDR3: TGTGAACCTCATTCGGACAAGCAAACTCTCGGCTACACCTTC.

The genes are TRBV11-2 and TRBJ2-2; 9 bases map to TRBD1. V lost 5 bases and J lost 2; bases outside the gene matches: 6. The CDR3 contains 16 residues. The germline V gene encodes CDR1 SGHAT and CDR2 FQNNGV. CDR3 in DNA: TGTGCCAGCAGCACCAGGGACAGGGAAAACACCGGGGAGCTGTTTTTT. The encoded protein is CASSTRDRENTGELFF.

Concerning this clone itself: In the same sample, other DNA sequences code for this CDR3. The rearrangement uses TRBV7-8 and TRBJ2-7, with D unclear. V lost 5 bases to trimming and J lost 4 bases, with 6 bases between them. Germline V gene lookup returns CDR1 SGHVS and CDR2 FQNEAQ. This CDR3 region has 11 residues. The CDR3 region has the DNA TGTGCCAGCAGCCCCTCGTACGAGCAGTACTTC. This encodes CASSPSYEQYF.

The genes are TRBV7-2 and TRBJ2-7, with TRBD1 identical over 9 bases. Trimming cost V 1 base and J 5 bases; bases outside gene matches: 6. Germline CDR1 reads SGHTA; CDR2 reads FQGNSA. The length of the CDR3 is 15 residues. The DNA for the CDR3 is TGTGCCAGCAGCTTAGGAGGGACAGGGACCCACGAGCAGTACTTC. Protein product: CASSLGGTGTHEQYF.

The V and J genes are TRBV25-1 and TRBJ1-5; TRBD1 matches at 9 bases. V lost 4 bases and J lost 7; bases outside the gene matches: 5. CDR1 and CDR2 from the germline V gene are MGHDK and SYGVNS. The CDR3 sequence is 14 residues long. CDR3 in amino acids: CASSGTGVIQPQHF. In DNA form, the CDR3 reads TGTGCCAGCAGTGGGACAGGGGTAATCCAGCCCCAGCATTTT.

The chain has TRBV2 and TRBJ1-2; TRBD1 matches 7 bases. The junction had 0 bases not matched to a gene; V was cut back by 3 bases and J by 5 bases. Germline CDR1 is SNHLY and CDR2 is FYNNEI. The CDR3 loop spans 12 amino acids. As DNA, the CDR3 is TGTGCCAGCAGTGAGGGACAGTATGGCTACACCTTC. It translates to CASSEGQYGYTF.